Listed below are T cell receptor beta chains from one sample, sequenced in a study of blood T cells in healthy people across ages. TCRdb ran MiXCR on the 5' RACE reads and lists one entry per CDR3 protein. Of about 2 million distinct CDR3 sequences in the sample, about 49% are singletons; the top ten hold 2% to 2.5%. The source material was blood. These receptors were taken from a woman aged 40 to 50 in good health. The CDR3 runs from the conserved cysteine through the conserved F or W. A D gene is named only where the DNA matches it firmly. Some rows mark clone size as missing; the rest say once, few, many or name a class of expanded clone.

V gene	D gene	clone size	J gene	CDR3 DNA	CDR3 protein
TRBV12-3/TRBV12-4	-	-	TRBJ2-3	TGTGCCAGCATGGATTATAGCACAGATACGCAGTATTTT	CASMDYSTDTQYF
TRBV6-1	TRBD1	-	TRBJ2-5	TGTGCCAGCAGGATGACAGGGCGGGAGACCCAGTACTTC	CASRMTGRETQYF
TRBV7-2	TRBD1	-	TRBJ2-7	TGTGCCAGCAGCTTAAGGACAGGGCGGGAGCAGTACTTC	CASSLRTGREQYF
TRBV5-5	-	-	TRBJ2-1	TGTGCCAGCAGCTTGGAAGGGGGATTGTCCTACAATGAGCAGTTCTTC	CASSLEGGLSYNEQFF
TRBV20-1	-	few	TRBJ2-3	TGCAGTGCGTGGGACTTTGTAACAGATACGCAGTATTTT	CSAWDFVTDTQYF
TRBV7-9	-	-	TRBJ1-1	TGTGCCAGCAGCTTATCAATCACTGAAGCTTTCTTT	CASSLSITEAFF
TRBV20-1	TRBD2	-	TRBJ2-7	TGCAGTGCTAGAGAGGACGGACTAGCGGGGCGTACCTACGAGCAGTACTTC	CSAREDGLAGRTYEQYF
TRBV7-2	TRBD1	many	TRBJ2-7	TGTGCCAGCAGCGATGGACAGGCCTACGAGCAGTACTTC	CASSDGQAYEQYF
TRBV7-9	-	-	TRBJ1-1	TGTGCCACCTGGGGAGAGGTGAACACTGAAGCTTTCTTT	CATWGEVNTEAFF
TRBV29-1	-	few	TRBJ2-1	TGCAGCGTAGTACATTTTGGACAGGGAGGGTCCTACAATGAGCAGTTCTTC	CSVVHFGQGGSYNEQFF
TRBV7-3	-	-	TRBJ2-3	TGTGCCAGCAGCTCGATACTAGGATATTTGGATACGCAGTATTTT	CASSSILGYLDTQYF
TRBV3-1	TRBD1	-	TRBJ1-4	TGTGCCAGCAGCCGGACAGGGGGGGATGAAAAACTGTTTTTT	CASSRTGGDEKLFF
TRBV28	TRBD1	-	TRBJ2-7	TGTGCCAGCAGACCACCGACAGGGGAGGTCTCCTACGAGCAGTACTTC	CASRPPTGEVSYEQYF
TRBV5-1	TRBD1	-	TRBJ1-2	TGCGCCAGCAGCTTGGAGGGGACAGGGACTTATGGCTACACCTTC	CASSLEGTGTYGYTF
TRBV6-5	-	-	TRBJ2-5	TGTGCCAGCAGAAGTCCAGGTGCGGAGACCCAGTACTTC	CASRSPGAETQYF
TRBV4-2	-	-	TRBJ2-1	TGTGCCAGCAGCCAAACTGGAATCCAAGAGACCCAGTTCTTC	CASSQTGIQETQFF
TRBV27	TRBD2	once	TRBJ2-7	TGTGCCAGCAGGAAGGGACGGGGGGTTAGCTACGAGCAGTACTTC	CASRKGRGVSYEQYF
TRBV9	-	-	TRBJ2-6	TGTGCCAGCAGCGACGCGATCCCTGGGGCCAACGTCCTGACTTTC	CASSDAIPGANVLTF
TRBV6-2/TRBV6-3	-	-	TRBJ2-7	TGTGCCAGCAGTTATGATCCAACACGTTCGGGCCTCTACGAGCAGTACTTC	CASSYDPTRSGLYEQYF
TRBV2	-	few	TRBJ1-2	TGTGCCAGCAGTCGTCAGTCTGGAGGCTACACCTTC	CASSRQSGGYTF
TRBV20-1	TRBD2	-	TRBJ2-3	TGCAGTGCTAGGCACGGGGGGGCCGAAAAGGATACGCAGTATTTT	CSARHGGAEKDTQYF
TRBV27	-	-	TRBJ1-1	TGTGCCAGCAGTTCCATCGAGGGTTGGAACACTGAAGCTTTCTTT	CASSSIEGWNTEAFF
TRBV9	-	-	TRBJ2-1	TGTGCCAGCAGCGTAGCCGTGTTCAATGAGCAGTTCTTC	CASSVAVFNEQFF
TRBV18	-	-	TRBJ2-5	TGTGCCAGCGGGGCCACGCGGGGAAAAGAGACCCAGTACTTC	CASGATRGKETQYF
TRBV4-3	-	-	TRBJ1-2	TGCGCCAGCAGCCAGGTTGAGAGCCTTTATGGCTACACCTTC	CASSQVESLYGYTF
TRBV3-1	-	-	TRBJ2-3	TGTGCCAGCAGCCAAGAGTTTACAGGACGGGCCACAGATACGCAGTATTTT	CASSQEFTGRATDTQYF
TRBV10-3	TRBD2	few	TRBJ2-7	TGTGCCATCAGCCCCCAACTAGCGGGAGCCTACGAGCAGTACTTC	CAISPQLAGAYEQYF
TRBV20-1	-	many	TRBJ2-4	TGCAGTGCTAGGGGAGAAATTCAGTACTTC	CSARGEIQYF
TRBV18	-	few	TRBJ2-3	TGTGCCAGCTCACCCGGGACTTCGCAGTATTTT	CASSPGTSQYF
TRBV5-1	-	-	TRBJ2-1	TGCGCCAGCACCCCTGGGGCAGGGATGAATGAGCAGTTCTTC	CASTPGAGMNEQFF
TRBV18	TRBD1	-	TRBJ1-2	TGTGCCAGCGCGACAGGGGATGGCTACACCTTC	CASATGDGYTF
TRBV20-1	-	few	TRBJ2-7	TGCAGTGCCCCCGACGACAGAGTCTACGAGCAGTACTTC	CSAPDDRVYEQYF
TRBV28	-	few	TRBJ2-7	TGTGCCAGCAGTTTAATAGGGTGGGGCCTCTACGAGCAGTACTTC	CASSLIGWGLYEQYF
TRBV20-1	TRBD1	-	TRBJ1-2	TGCAGTGCCAACAGGGGACCTGGCTACACCTTC	CSANRGPGYTF
TRBV18	TRBD2	-	TRBJ2-3	TGTGCCAGCTCAGAGCAGCGGGGAGTCACAGATACGCAGTATTTT	CASSEQRGVTDTQYF
TRBV7-9	-	-	TRBJ2-1	TGTGCCAGCAGCTTTCTCGGGGGAAAAGAGACCCAGTTCTTC	CASSFLGGKETQFF
TRBV7-3	-	-	TRBJ2-5	TGTGCCAGCAGCACGACTGGGGCAGAGACCCAGTACTTC	CASSTTGAETQYF
TRBV11-2	-	-	TRBJ1-4	TGTGCCAGCAGCTTCGCCGGAGCAGGGGTAAATGAAAAACTGTTTTTT	CASSFAGAGVNEKLFF
TRBV10-3	TRBD2	few	TRBJ2-7	TGTGCCATCAGTGTGGGTCTAGCGGGGGGCCAAAGGCAGTACTTC	CAISVGLAGGQRQYF
TRBV5-5	-	-	TRBJ2-4	TGTGCCAGCAGACCTCCCGGGGGGCACAAAAACATTCAGTACTTC	CASRPPGGHKNIQYF
TRBV15	-	-	TRBJ2-7	TGTGCCACCAGCAGAGGAGGGGTGCCCGAGCAGTACTTC	CATSRGGVPEQYF
TRBV9	-	-	TRBJ2-3	TGTGCCAGCAGCGTAGGTGGGGGGGGCCCCGATACGCAGTATTTT	CASSVGGGGPDTQYF
TRBV12-3/TRBV12-4	-	-	TRBJ2-3	TGTGCCAGCAGAGACACGGTCGCAGATACGCAGTATTTT	CASRDTVADTQYF
TRBV7-2	TRBD2	many	TRBJ2-5	TGTGCCAGCAGCTTAGTTGCGGGGGGCCTCCAAGAGACCCAGTACTTC	CASSLVAGGLQETQYF
TRBV20-1	TRBD1	few	TRBJ1-6	TGCAGTGCTATGCGGGACAGTAATTCACCCCTCCACTTT	CSAMRDSNSPLHF
TRBV7-2	-	few	TRBJ2-5	TGTGCCAGCAGCCTAATCGGCGGCCCCAGCCAAGAGACCCAGTACTTC	CASSLIGGPSQETQYF
TRBV28	TRBD2	-	TRBJ2-1	TGTGCCAGCAGTTTCCCGGGCGGGGGACAGCAGTTCTTC	CASSFPGGGQQFF
TRBV6-5	-	-	TRBJ1-1	TGTGCCAGCAGTCTCCTCGGCAGGCCGAACACTGAAGCTTTCTTT	CASSLLGRPNTEAFF
TRBV20-1	-	-	TRBJ2-5	TGCAGTGCTAGTGCTCCAGGGGTTAGGGAGACCCAGTACTTC	CSASAPGVRETQYF
TRBV5-6	-	-	TRBJ2-5	TGTGCCAGCAGCTTCATATCCGGGGTGCAAGAGACCCAGTACTTC	CASSFISGVQETQYF
TRBV20-1	TRBD1	few	TRBJ2-5	TGCAGTGCTACGCGCGGGACAGGGGTTGAGACCCAGTACTTC	CSATRGTGVETQYF
TRBV7-9	TRBD1	many	TRBJ2-1	TGTGCCAGCAGCCCCCGGTTAGGACAGGGAGAAAACAATGAGCAGTTCTTC	CASSPRLGQGENNEQFF
TRBV6-2/TRBV6-3	-	once	TRBJ1-5	TGTGCCAGCAGTCCAATGACGGATTATAGCAATCAGCCCCAGCATTTT	CASSPMTDYSNQPQHF